A single sample gave rise to the 28 T cell receptor beta chains below, sequenced in a study of shared clonotypes between healthy human individuals. Using immunoSEQ multiplex PCR, the repertoire was profiled, and TCRdb retains in-frame clones only, with some absent. Here the sample spans 2,500,000 or so clones, 90% to 95% being singletons. The sample comprised naive CD4+ T cells sorted from blood. Subset meaning: CD45RA+ positively selected. Receptors originate from a man aged 18 to 29 in good health.

This clone was counted a few times. The same CDR3 also results from other DNA sequences found in this sample. The chain couples TRBV19 to TRBJ2-7; D remains ambiguous. The CDR3 spans 13 residues. Looked up from germline, CDR1 is LNHDA and CDR2 is SQIVND (reference sequence). V was cut by 3 bases and J by 0 bases, with 6 bases left in between. The CDR3 nucleotides read TGTGCCAGTAGTATCCCGGGCTCCTACGAGCAGTACTTC. Its translation is CASSIPGSYEQYF.

The J gene is TRBJ2-7, the V gene TRBV28; D possibly corresponds to TRBD1 (6 bases). This CDR3 spans 17 amino acids. Germline CDR1 and CDR2: MDHEN and SYDVKM. V lost 5 bases and J 3 bases, leaving 23 bases between the germline ends. This chain's CDR3 is CASSPHVGQGISYEQYF. In DNA form, the CDR3 reads TGTGCCAGCAGTCCCCACGTTGGGCAGGGGATTAGCTACGAGCAGTACTTC.

This chain uses TRBV29-1 with TRBJ2-3, with D possibly TRBD2 on 5 matching bases. The CDR3 runs to 13 residues. The germline V gene encodes CDR1 SQVTM and CDR2 ANQGSEA. Trimming took off 7 bases at V and 2 bases at J, with 13 bases between the two ends. CDR3 loop: CSGASRLTDTQYF. The CDR3 DNA is TGCAGCGGGGCTAGCAGACTCACAGATACGCAGTATTTT.

This clone has more than one count but fewer than ten. This same CDR3 is encoded by further DNA sequences in the sample. The genes are TRBV7-2 and TRBJ1-6, with 8 bases fitting TRBD1. V dropped 1 base and J dropped 9; count of bases not matched to a gene: 5. Germline V CDR1 and CDR2: SGHTA, FQGNSA. The CDR3 totals 15 residues. CDR3 amino acids: CASSLEGRGLSPLHF. CDR3 bases: TGTGCCAGCAGCTTAGAGGGCAGGGGGCTTTCACCCCTCCACTTT.

The gene calls are TRBV10-3 and TRBJ2-5; 9 bases are shared with TRBD1. This CDR3 contains 15 residues. Trimming removed 3 bases from V and 2 bases from J; junction bases left unmatched: 4. Germline assignment: CDR1 ENHRY and CDR2 SYGVKD. Here the CDR3 DNA reads TGTGCCATCAGTGATGGACAGGGGACTCAAGAGACCCAGTACTTC. This gives the protein CAISDGQGTQETQYF.

The rearrangement joins TRBV6-5 to TRBJ2-5; TRBD2 matches 11 bases. Trimming at V came to 4 bases and at J to 4 bases, leaving 8 bases not matched to a gene. There are 16 residues in the CDR3. CDR1 MNHEY and CDR2 SVGAGI come from the germline V gene. Here the CDR3 reads CASSSLLAGAVETQYF. CDR3 bases: TGTGCCAGCAGTTCCTTACTAGCGGGAGCTGTAGAGACCCAGTACTTC.

The chain joins TRBV4-3 to TRBJ2-5; D is uncertain. V shed 6 bases and J shed 5 bases, with 19 bases lying between them. The germline gives CDR1 LGHNA, CDR2 YSLEER. This CDR3 has 15 amino acids. CDR3 amino acids: CASRRSGSGGETQYF. Written as DNA, the CDR3 is TGCGCCAGCAGGCGGAGTGGGTCAGGTGGGGAGACCCAGTACTTC.

The chain has TRBV5-1 and TRBJ2-1; 9 positions agree with TRBD1. Germline V gives CDR1 SGHRS, CDR2 YFSETQ. Unmatched junction bases numbered 8, after V lost 4 bases and J lost 6 bases. This CDR3 spans 15 amino acids. The CDR3 DNA is TGCGCCAGCAGCCCCGGGGGGACAGGGACCAATGAGCAGTTCTTC. Residues: CASSPGGTGTNEQFF.

This clone was seen only a few times. The same CDR3 arises from other DNA sequences in this sample as well. The chain has TRBV5-1 and TRBJ1-5, with a tentative D call TRBD1 (5 bases). Between the trimmed V and J ends, which lost 0 bases and 1 base, there was a span of 8 bases. CDR3 length: 15 amino acids. Germline lookup yields CDR1 SGHRS and CDR2 YFSETQ. The CDR3 sequence is CASSLEGVSNQPQHF. CDR3 bases: TGCGCCAGCAGCTTGGAAGGGGTCAGCAATCAGCCCCAGCATTTT.

This chain connects TRBV4-1 to TRBJ1-6; D perhaps matches TRBD1 (5 bases). Germline V lookup: CDR1 MGHRA, CDR2 YSYEKL. V gave up 0 bases and J gave up 0 bases, with 18 bases separating them. This CDR3 contains 20 residues. CDR3 in amino acids: CASSQESQVELSSYNSPLHF. The CDR3 DNA follows: TGCGCCAGCAGCCAAGAATCACAGGTTGAACTCAGCTCCTATAATTCACCCCTCCACTTT.

This chain links TRBV6-1 with TRBJ2-7; the match to TRBD1 covers 7 bases. Germline trimming cut 0 bases from V and 3 bases from J; bases unmatched to any gene: 5. CDR1 and CDR2 (germline): MNHNS, SASEGT. This CDR3 spans 15 amino acids. This CDR3 is CASSEALRDSYEQYF. The CDR3 DNA reads TGTGCCAGCAGTGAAGCGCTTCGGGACAGCTACGAGCAGTACTTC.

The chain employs TRBV2 and TRBJ1-4; the D gene is possibly TRBD1 (5 bases). Per germline, CDR1 SNHLY and CDR2 FYNNEI. The CDR3 extends over 15 amino acids. V shed 3 bases and J shed 4 bases, with 12 bases lying between them. The CDR3 reads CASSDTGARNEKLFF. Written as DNA, the CDR3 is TGTGCCAGCAGTGATACCGGGGCACGTAATGAAAAACTGTTTTTT.

The rearrangement uses TRBV7-9 and TRBJ1-2; D ambiguous. The germline V gene encodes CDR1 SEHNR and CDR2 FQNEAQ (reference sequence). V lost 1 base to trimming and J lost 4 bases, with 13 bases between them. The CDR3 spans 15 residues. This CDR3 is CASSLVYSGGYGYTF. For the CDR3, the DNA is TGTGCCAGCAGCTTAGTCTACAGCGGAGGCTATGGCTACACCTTC.

The rearrangement links TRBV13 to TRBJ1-6; 9 bases line up with TRBD1. Trimming at V came to 1 base and at J to 6 bases, leaving 1 base not matched to a gene. The CDR3 is made up of 15 amino acids. Germline loops: CDR1 PRHDT, CDR2 FYEKMQ (reference sequence). CDR3 in DNA: TGTGCCAGCAGCTTAGACAGGGGGCTTAATTCACCCCTCCACTTT. Translation: CASSLDRGLNSPLHF. Full variable domain (missing parts from reference TRBV13 and TRBJ1-6): AAGVIQSPRHLIKEKRETATLKCYPIPRHDTVYWYQQGPGQDPQFLISFYEKMQSDKGSIPDRFSAQQFSDYHSELNMSSLELGDSALYFCASSLDRGLNSPLHFGNGTRLTVT.

A note on this clone: Additional DNA sequences in this sample encode the identical CDR3. The chain's CDR3 is CASSRDRGRYEQYF. In DNA form, the CDR3 reads TGTGCCAGTAGTAGGGACAGGGGGCGATACGAGCAGTACTTC. The chain carries TRBV19 and TRBJ2-7; 12 nucleotides line up with TRBD1. Germline CDR1 reads LNHDA; CDR2 reads SQIVND (reference sequence). V lost 4 bases and J lost 4; bases outside the gene matches: 2. This CDR3 region has 14 residues.

The chain combines TRBV7-2 with TRBJ2-1, with TRBD2 matching over 8 bases. Germline CDR1 SGHTA, CDR2 FQGNSA. Unmatched junction bases numbered 4, after V lost 0 bases and J lost 6 bases. The CDR3 loop spans 15 amino acids. The chain's CDR3 is CASSLAGSGTNEQFF. CDR3 sequence (DNA): TGTGCCAGCAGCTTAGCGGGTAGCGGGACCAATGAGCAGTTCTTC.

The rearrangement joins TRBV10-3 to TRBJ2-1; D unresolved. The V end lost 3 bases, the J end lost 8 bases, and 11 bases lay between the germline ends. CDR3 size: 13 residues. CDR1 is ENHRY, CDR2 SYGVKD, per germline. CDR3: CAISDQWSDEQFF. Here the CDR3 DNA reads TGTGCCATCAGTGACCAGTGGAGCGATGAGCAGTTCTTC.

In regard to this clone: Distinct nucleotide sequences in the sample also encode this CDR3. This chain connects TRBV5-1 to TRBJ2-2; D may be TRBD2 (5 bases). Trimming removed 0 bases at V and 1 base at J, with 10 bases between. From germline, CDR1 is SGHRS and CDR2 YFSETQ. The CDR3 is 16 residues long. The CDR3 nucleotides are TGCGCCAGCAGCTTGGCCTTGGCGGGGAACACCGGGGAGCTGTTTTTT. Protein product: CASSLALAGNTGELFF.

This clone showed up just once. The chain uses TRBV28 and TRBJ2-5; 10 bases map to TRBD1. Germline V CDR1 and CDR2: MDHEN, SYDVKM. The CDR3 spans 19 residues. The ends lost 4 bases at V and 3 bases at J; junction bases unmatched: 17. CDR3 in amino acids: CASSSFSPLTGGGKETQYF. DNA for the CDR3: TGTGCCAGCAGTTCTTTCTCCCCTCTGACAGGGGGCGGAAAAGAGACCCAGTACTTC.

In this sample, this clone turned up once. V is TRBV7-2 and J is TRBJ2-1; TRBD2 matches at 13 bases. The CDR3 totals 15 residues. Losses at the gene ends were 5 bases for V and 7 bases for J; bases not matched to a gene: 5. Germline lookup yields CDR1 SGHTA and CDR2 FQGNSA. CDR3 sequence (DNA): TGTGCCAGCAGCAAACTAGCGGGAGGGTTAAATGAGCAGTTCTTC. Protein: CASSKLAGGLNEQFF.

The V gene is TRBV5-4, the J gene TRBJ2-7; D is uncertain. The CDR3 is 15 amino acids. Germline V CDR1 and CDR2: SGHNT, YYREEE (reference sequence). V was pared by 4 bases and J by 4 bases, with 18 bases between. CDR3: CASSEDVLPPYEQYF. The CDR3 DNA sequence: TGTGCCAGCAGCGAAGATGTACTCCCTCCGTACGAGCAGTACTTC.

The V and J genes are TRBV25-1 and TRBJ1-6; TRBD1 might be the D (5 bases). The V gene lost 4 bases and the J gene lost 14 bases, with 27 bases spanning the gap. CDR1 is MGHDK, CDR2 SYGVNS, per germline. The CDR3 is 17 amino acids. Written as DNA, the CDR3 is TGTGCCAGCAGTGCGACAGCTCTAGGTCCCGAATTTGCGGCCCTCCACTTT. Translated, it gives CASSATALGPEFAALHF. Filled out from reference TRBV25-1 and TRBJ1-6, the complete variable domain reads EADIYQTPRYLVIGTGKKITLECSQTMGHDKMYWYQQDPGMELHLIHYSYGVNSTEKGDLSSESTVSRIRTEHFPLTLESARPSHTSQYLCASSATALGPEFAALHFGNGTRLTVT.

The V gene is TRBV9, the J gene TRBJ2-7; 7 nucleotides line up with TRBD2. The V gene end was trimmed by 2 bases and the J gene end by 2 bases; junction bases not matched to a gene: 7. This CDR3 has 15 amino acids. Germline values: CDR1 SGDLS, CDR2 YYNGEE. CDR3 nucleotide sequence: TGTGCCAGCAGCGTCAGTGCGGGGGAGGCCTACGAGCAGTACTTC. Protein: CASSVSAGEAYEQYF.

The V call is TRBV5-4, the J call TRBJ1-1, with 7 positions matching TRBD1. The junction had 7 bases not matched to a gene; V was cut back by 4 bases and J by 1 base. This CDR3 contains 15 residues. In germline, CDR1 is SGHNT, CDR2 YYREEE (reference sequence). In DNA, the CDR3 is TGTGCCAGCAGCGTTTCGGGACAGCCGAACACTGAAGCTTTCTTT. Its protein is CASSVSGQPNTEAFF.

The chain carries TRBV6-5 and TRBJ2-7; D is perhaps TRBD2 (6 bases). This CDR3 is built from 14 residues. Germline assignment: CDR1 MNHEY and CDR2 SVGAGI. The V gene lost 6 bases and the J gene lost 1 base, with 13 bases spanning the gap. Here the CDR3 reads CASRGRGTSYEQYF. The CDR3 coding sequence is TGTGCCAGCAGGGGACGGGGGACGTCCTACGAGCAGTACTTC.

This chain connects TRBV9 to TRBJ2-1, with 9 bases matching TRBD2. Looked up from germline, CDR1 is SGDLS and CDR2 is YYNGEE. J lost 3 bases, V lost 4 bases, and 5 bases had no gene match. This CDR3 contains 15 residues. CDR3 coding DNA: TGTGCCAGCAGCCGGGCGGGAGGGTTCTACAATGAGCAGTTCTTC. Translation gives CASSRAGGFYNEQFF. Full variable domain (remainder filled in from reference TRBV9 and TRBJ2-1): DSGVTQTPKHLITATGQRVTLRCSPRSGDLSVYWYQQSLDQGLQFLIQYYNGEERAKGNILERFSAQQFPDLHSELNLSSLELGDSALYFCASSRAGGFYNEQFFGPGTRLTVL.

V gene TRBV20-1 combines with J gene TRBJ2-7; 7 nucleotides match TRBD2. Germline loops: CDR1 DFQATT, CDR2 SNEGSKA (reference sequence). Trimming took 7 bases from V and 5 from J; bases not matched to a gene: 2. The CDR3 length is 10 residues. The CDR3 bases are TGCAGTGTGGGGGGGGACGAGCAGTACTTC. Translating gives CSVGGDEQYF.

The J gene is TRBJ1-6, the V gene TRBV6-1, with TRBD1 identical over 7 bases. The CDR3 is 14 amino acids. Germline V gene sequence: CDR1 MNHNS, CDR2 SASEGT. The trim removed 7 bases at V and 9 bases at J, leaving 9 bases unmatched. In DNA form, the CDR3 reads TGTGCCAGCACTCAGGGGGGAGCATCTTCACCCCTCCACTTT. This translates into CASTQGGASSPLHF.